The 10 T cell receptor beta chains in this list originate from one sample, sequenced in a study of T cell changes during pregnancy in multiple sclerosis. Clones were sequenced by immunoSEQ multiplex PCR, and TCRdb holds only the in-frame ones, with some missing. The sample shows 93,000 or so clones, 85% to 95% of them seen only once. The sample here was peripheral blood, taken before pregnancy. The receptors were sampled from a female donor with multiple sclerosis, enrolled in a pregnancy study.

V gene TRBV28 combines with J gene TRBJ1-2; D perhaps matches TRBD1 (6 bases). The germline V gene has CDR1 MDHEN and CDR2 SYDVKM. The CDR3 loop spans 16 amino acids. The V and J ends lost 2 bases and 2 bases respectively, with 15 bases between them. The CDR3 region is CASSLPGLGANYGYTF. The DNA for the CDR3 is TGTGCCAGCAGTTTACCCGGGCTGGGGGCGAACTATGGCTACACCTTC.

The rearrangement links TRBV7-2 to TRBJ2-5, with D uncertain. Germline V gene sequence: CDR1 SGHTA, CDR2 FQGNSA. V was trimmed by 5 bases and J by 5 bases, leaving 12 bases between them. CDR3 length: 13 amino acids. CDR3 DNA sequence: TGTGCCAGCAGCACGAGTAGCCGGGAGACCCAGTACTTC. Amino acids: CASSTSSRETQYF.

CDR3 DNA sequence: TGTGCCAGCAGCTCTACAGGGGAGGAATCCTACGAGCAGTACTTC. Residues: CASSSTGEESYEQYF. V and J are TRBV11-2 and TRBJ2-7; a weak D match, TRBD1 (7 bases). This CDR3 has 15 amino acids. Per the germline V gene, CDR1 is SGHAT and CDR2 is FQNNGV. V lost 4 bases to trimming and J lost 1 base, with 14 bases between them.

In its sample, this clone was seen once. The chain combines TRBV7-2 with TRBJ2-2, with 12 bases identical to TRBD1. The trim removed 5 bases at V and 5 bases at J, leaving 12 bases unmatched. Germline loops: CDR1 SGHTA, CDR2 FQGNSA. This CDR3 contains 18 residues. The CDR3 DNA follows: TGTGCCAGCAGCCCGACCTTATGGGACAGGGGGCTTACCGGGGAGCTGTTTTTT. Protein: CASSPTLWDRGLTGELFF.

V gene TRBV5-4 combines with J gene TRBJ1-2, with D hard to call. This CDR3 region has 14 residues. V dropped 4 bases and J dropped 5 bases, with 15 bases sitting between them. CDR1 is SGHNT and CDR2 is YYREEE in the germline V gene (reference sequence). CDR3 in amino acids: CASSPTSSSYGYTF. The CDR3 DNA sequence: TGTGCCAGCAGCCCTACGTCAAGCTCGTATGGCTACACCTTC.

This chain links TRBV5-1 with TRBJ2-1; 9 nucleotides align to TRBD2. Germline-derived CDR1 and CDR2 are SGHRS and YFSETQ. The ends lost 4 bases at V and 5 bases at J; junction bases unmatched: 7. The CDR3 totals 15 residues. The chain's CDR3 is CASSILAGADNEQFF. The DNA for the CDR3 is TGCGCCAGCAGCATATTAGCGGGAGCAGACAATGAGCAGTTCTTC.

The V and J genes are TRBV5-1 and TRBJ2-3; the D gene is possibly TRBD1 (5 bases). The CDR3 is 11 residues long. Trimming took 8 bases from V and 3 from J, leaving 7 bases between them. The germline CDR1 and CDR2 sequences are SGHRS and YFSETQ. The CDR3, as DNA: TGCGCCAGTAGACAGACAGATACGCAGTATTTT. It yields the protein CASRQTDTQYF.

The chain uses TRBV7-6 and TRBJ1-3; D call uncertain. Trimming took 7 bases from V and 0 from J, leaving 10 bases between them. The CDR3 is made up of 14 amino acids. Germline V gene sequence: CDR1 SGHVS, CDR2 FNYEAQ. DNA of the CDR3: TGTGCCAGCACTTCGGGGAGCTCTGGAAACACCATATATTTT. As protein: CASTSGSSGNTIYF.

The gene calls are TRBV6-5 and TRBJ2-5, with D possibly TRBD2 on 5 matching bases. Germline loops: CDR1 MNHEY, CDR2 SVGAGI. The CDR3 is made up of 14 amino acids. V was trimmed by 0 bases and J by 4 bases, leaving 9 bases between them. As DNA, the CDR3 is TGTGCCAGCAGTTACTCGGGAAGCGGAGAGACCCAGTACTTC. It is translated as CASSYSGSGETQYF.

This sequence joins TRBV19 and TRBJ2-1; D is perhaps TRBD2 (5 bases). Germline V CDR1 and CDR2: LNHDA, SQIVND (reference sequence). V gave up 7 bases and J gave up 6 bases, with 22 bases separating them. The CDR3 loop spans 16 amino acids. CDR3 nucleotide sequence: TGTGCCAGTAAGGACCTCCCGGGGAGCTACGGCAATGAGCAGTTCTTC. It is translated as CASKDLPGSYGNEQFF.